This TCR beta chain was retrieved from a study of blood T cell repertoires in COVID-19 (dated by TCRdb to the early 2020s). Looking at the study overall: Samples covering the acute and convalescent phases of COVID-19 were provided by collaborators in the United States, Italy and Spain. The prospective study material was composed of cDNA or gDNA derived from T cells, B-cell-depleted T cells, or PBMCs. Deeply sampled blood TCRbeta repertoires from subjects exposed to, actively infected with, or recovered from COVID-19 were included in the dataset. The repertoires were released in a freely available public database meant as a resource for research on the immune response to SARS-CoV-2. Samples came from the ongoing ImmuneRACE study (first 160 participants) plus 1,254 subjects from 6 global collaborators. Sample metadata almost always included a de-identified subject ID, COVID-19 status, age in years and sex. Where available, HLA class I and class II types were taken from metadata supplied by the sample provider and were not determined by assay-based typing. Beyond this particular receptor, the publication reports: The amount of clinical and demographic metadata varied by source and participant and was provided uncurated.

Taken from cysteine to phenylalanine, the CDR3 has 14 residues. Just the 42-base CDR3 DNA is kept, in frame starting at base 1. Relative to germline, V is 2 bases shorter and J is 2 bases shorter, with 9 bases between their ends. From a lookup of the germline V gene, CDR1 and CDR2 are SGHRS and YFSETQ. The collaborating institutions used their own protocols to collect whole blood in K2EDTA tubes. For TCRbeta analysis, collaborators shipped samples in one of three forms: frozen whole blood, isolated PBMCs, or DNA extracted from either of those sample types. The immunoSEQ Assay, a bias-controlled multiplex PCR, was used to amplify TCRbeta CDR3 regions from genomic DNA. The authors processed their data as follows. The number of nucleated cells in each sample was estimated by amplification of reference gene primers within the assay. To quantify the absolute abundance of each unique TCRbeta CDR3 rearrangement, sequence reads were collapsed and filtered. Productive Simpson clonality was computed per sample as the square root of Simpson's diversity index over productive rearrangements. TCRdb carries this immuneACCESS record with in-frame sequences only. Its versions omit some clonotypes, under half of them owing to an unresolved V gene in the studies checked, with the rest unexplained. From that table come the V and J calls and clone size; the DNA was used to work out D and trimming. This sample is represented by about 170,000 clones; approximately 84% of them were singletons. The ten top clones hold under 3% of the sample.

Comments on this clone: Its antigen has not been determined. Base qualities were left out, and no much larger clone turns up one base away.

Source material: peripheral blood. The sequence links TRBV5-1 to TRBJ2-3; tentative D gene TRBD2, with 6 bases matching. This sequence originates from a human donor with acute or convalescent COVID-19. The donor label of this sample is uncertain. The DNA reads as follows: TGCGCCAGCAGCTTCGCGGGGTACACAGATACGCAGTATTTT. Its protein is CASSFAGYTDTQYF. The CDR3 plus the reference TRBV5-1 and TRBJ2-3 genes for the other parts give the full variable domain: KAGVTQTPRYLIKTRGQQVTLSCSPISGHRSVSWYQQTPGQGLQFLFEYFSETQRNKGNFPGRFSGRQFSNSRSEMNVSTLELGDSALYLCASSFAGYTDTQYFGPGTRLTVL.